The rows below give T cell receptor beta chains drawn from one sample of a study of T cells in Graves' hyperthyroidism and ophthalmopathy. TCRdb reanalysed the multiplex PCR reads using MiXCR and keeps one entry per CDR3 protein. Here the sample spans about 500,000 distinct CDR3 sequences, around an eighth being singletons. The sample was blood. The receptors stem from a woman aged 18-30 years with Graves' hyperthyroidism. CDR3s include the opening cysteine and the closing phenylalanine or tryptophan. D genes are given only for firm matches. A clone size is listed for some rows: how often the clone was seen (once, few, many), or a class if it is expanded.

cdr3_aa	cdr3_nt	v_call	j_call	clone_size	d_call
CASSQPGDQETQYF	TGTGCCAGCTCACAACCAGGGGACCAAGAGACCCAGTACTTC	TRBV18	TRBJ2-5	many	NA
CSALVDRAEQYF	TGCAGTGCCCTCGTGGACAGGGCCGAGCAGTACTTC	TRBV20-1	TRBJ2-7	NA	TRBD1
CAIKKGQGGTDTQYF	TGTGCCATCAAGAAGGGACAGGGGGGAACAGATACGCAGTATTTT	TRBV10-3	TRBJ2-3	few	TRBD1
CASSVRDGGTDTQYF	TGTGCCAGCAGCGTCAGGGACGGGGGCACAGATACGCAGTATTTT	TRBV7-2	TRBJ2-3	NA	NA
CASSVGTSGRGIGETQYF	TGTGCCAGCAGCGTAGGAACTAGCGGGAGGGGTATAGGAGAGACCCAGTACTTC	TRBV9	TRBJ2-5	many	TRBD2
CASSQDLETQSF	TGTGCCAGCAGCCAAGATTTAGAGACCCAGTCCTTC	TRBV3-1	TRBJ2-5	NA	NA
CSARDPSSYGYTF	TGCAGTGCTAGAGATCCGTCCTCCTATGGCTACACCTTC	TRBV20-1	TRBJ1-2	NA	NA
CASSFDPTQQQYF	TGTGCCAGCAGCTTTGACCCTACCCAGCAGCAGTACTTC	TRBV7-2	TRBJ2-7	many	NA
CAWSDIGSTEAFF	TGTGCCTGGAGCGACATCGGGTCCACTGAAGCTTTCTTT	TRBV30	TRBJ1-1	NA	NA
CTKPGLTYNEQFF	TGCACCAAACCGGGCCTTACCTACAATGAGCAGTTCTTC	TRBV20-1	TRBJ2-1	many	NA
CASSYSRASDYYEQYF	TGTGCCAGCAGTTACTCGAGGGCTAGCGACTACTACGAGCAGTACTTC	TRBV6-5	TRBJ2-7	many	NA
CASTETGDSGNTIYF	TGTGCCAGTACCGAAACAGGGGACTCTGGAAACACCATATATTTT	TRBV19	TRBJ1-3	NA	TRBD1
CASRGVVTYNEQFF	TGTGCCAGCAGGGGGGTAGTGACCTACAATGAGCAGTTCTTC	TRBV28	TRBJ2-1	many	NA
CASSPAGQGLTGELFF	TGTGCCAGCAGCCCCGCGGGACAGGGTCTCACCGGGGAGCTGTTTTTT	TRBV6-1	TRBJ2-2	few	TRBD1
CASSLRVTAGGEQYF	TGTGCCAGCAGTTTAAGAGTGACAGCCGGGGGCGAGCAGTACTTC	TRBV12-3/TRBV12-4	TRBJ2-7	NA	NA
CASSHQRRGPGTEAFF	TGCGCCAGCAGCCACCAGAGACGGGGGCCCGGCACTGAAGCTTTCTTT	TRBV4-1	TRBJ1-1	NA	NA
CASSYVAGGREFF	TGTGCCAGCAGTTACGTCGCGGGGGGGCGCGAGTTCTTC	TRBV6-6	TRBJ2-1	many	TRBD2
CASTPGQANEKLFF	TGTGCCAGCACCCCGGGACAGGCTAATGAAAAACTGTTTTTT	TRBV6-1	TRBJ1-4	many	TRBD1
CASSQETTSGNTIYF	TGTGCCAGCAGCCAAGAAACAACCTCTGGAAACACCATATATTTT	TRBV4-2	TRBJ1-3	NA	NA
CASRDQGRDYGYTF	TGTGCCAGCAGGGACCAGGGGAGGGACTATGGCTACACCTTC	TRBV6-1	TRBJ1-2	many	NA
CSANDGNNSPLHF	TGCAGTGCTAACGACGGTAATAATTCACCCCTCCACTTT	TRBV20-1	TRBJ1-6	NA	NA
CASSQAGGLDTQYF	TGTGCCAGCAGCCAAGCGGGAGGGTTAGATACGCAGTATTTT	TRBV3-1	TRBJ2-3	many	TRBD2
CASSQGAAESYEQYF	TGTGCCAGCAGCCAAGGAGCGGCGGAATCCTACGAGCAGTACTTC	TRBV11-3	TRBJ2-7	NA	NA
CASSGTGSRTDTQYF	TGTGCCAGCAGTGGGACAGGTTCTCGCACAGATACGCAGTATTTT	TRBV6-1	TRBJ2-3	many	TRBD1
CASSLSWDRDNNEQFF	TGTGCCAGCAGTTTAAGTTGGGACAGGGATAACAATGAGCAGTTCTTC	TRBV12-3/TRBV12-4	TRBJ2-1	many	TRBD1
CASSAGRANTEAFF	TGTGCCAGCAGTGCTGGACGGGCAAACACTGAAGCTTTCTTT	TRBV3-1	TRBJ1-1	NA	NA
CASSLGTGEIYEQYF	TGTGCCAGCAGCTTAGGGACAGGGGAAATCTACGAGCAGTACTTC	TRBV13	TRBJ2-7	many	TRBD1
CASTSTGDFGANVLTF	TGTGCCAGCACCTCGACAGGAGATTTTGGGGCCAACGTCCTGACTTTC	TRBV12-3/TRBV12-4	TRBJ2-6	many	NA
CASSSERGGDTQYF	TGCGCCAGCAGCTCGGAGCGGGGCGGGGATACGCAGTATTTT	TRBV5-1	TRBJ2-3	NA	TRBD2
CAWSVDSPLHF	TGTGCCTGGAGTGTTGATTCACCCCTCCACTTT	TRBV30	TRBJ1-6	many	NA
CASSQESPRLEAFF	TGCGCCAGCAGCCAAGAAAGTCCTAGGTTGGAAGCTTTCTTT	TRBV4-1	TRBJ1-1	many	NA
CATSSSGGYTF	TGTGCCACCAGTTCCTCGGGAGGCTACACCTTC	TRBV24-1	TRBJ1-2	NA	NA
CATSEEGNTEAFF	TGTGCCACCAGTGAGGAGGGGAACACTGAAGCTTTCTTT	TRBV24-1	TRBJ1-1	many	NA
CASSLGPGLAGPRFNEQYF	TGTGCCAGCAGTTTGGGCCCTGGACTAGCGGGACCTAGGTTCAACGAGCAGTACTTC	TRBV12-3/TRBV12-4	TRBJ2-7	many	TRBD2
CASSSRYSAEETQYF	TGTGCCAGTAGTTCCCGGTATTCGGCAGAAGAGACCCAGTACTTC	TRBV19	TRBJ2-5	many	NA
CASSVPSGDLTDTQYF	TGTGCCAGCAGCGTCCCTAGCGGAGACCTCACAGATACGCAGTATTTT	TRBV7-9	TRBJ2-3	many	TRBD2